The 23 T cell receptor beta chains below were found in one sample sequenced in a study of control samples from healthy donors and cancer patients (dated by TCRdb to 2020 to 2022). The protocol used for the library was the immunoSEQ multiplex PCR assay. This is the immuneACCESS table as TCRdb keeps it, with only in-frame sequences that have V and J called. A part of the clones is gone; compared with another copy, unresolved V genes explain less than half, and the rest is unexplained. This sample gives about 80,000 clones in total; 85% to 90% of them show up just once. The ten largest clones take up about 7.6% of the sample. Sequencing input: blood. These receptors were collected from a woman in her sixties or seventies in good health.

V and J are TRBV19 and TRBJ2-5; D uncertain. Trimming removed 1 base from V and 7 bases from J, with 7 bases in between. The CDR3 is made up of 12 amino acids. The germline V gene encodes CDR1 LNHDA and CDR2 SQIVND (reference sequence). The CDR3 bases are TGTGCCAGTAGTATAGGCACGCGGACCCAGTACTTC. Amino acids: CASSIGTRTQYF.

The J gene is TRBJ1-6, the V gene TRBV21-1. TRBV21-1 is designated a pseudogene. CDR3 length: 16 amino acids. The DNA for the CDR3 is TGTGCCAGCCCTGAGGCGAGGGGCTCCTATAATTCACCCCTCCACTTT. Translation gives CASPEARGSYNSPLHF.

This chain connects TRBV18 to TRBJ2-2; 12 nucleotides line up with TRBD1. Germline V gene lookup returns CDR1 KGHSH and CDR2 LQKENI. The CDR3 is made up of 18 amino acids. V lost 9 bases, J lost 4 bases, and 15 bases stayed unmatched. In DNA, the CDR3 is TGTGCCAGACGGCTACCTCCCGGGACAGGGGGCACCACCGGGGAGCTGTTTTTT. Translated: CARRLPPGTGGTTGELFF.

The gene calls are TRBV4-2 and TRBJ1-6; 9 bases fit TRBD1. The CDR3 runs to 17 residues. The germline V gene has CDR1 LGHNA and CDR2 YNFKEQ. V shed 6 bases and J 9 bases; nucleotides not matched to a gene: 15. The CDR3 bases are TGTGCCAGCAGGCGACAACAAGGGACAGGGCTGCCTTCACCCCTCCACTTT. Protein: CASRRQQGTGLPSPLHF.

The CDR3 loop is CASSQGLTSGTYEQYF. CDR3 sequence (DNA): TGCGCCAGCAGCCAAGGGTTGACTAGCGGAACCTACGAGCAGTACTTC. This chain links TRBV4-3 with TRBJ2-7; 9 nucleotides match TRBD2. The germline V gene has CDR1 LGHNA and CDR2 YSLEER. The CDR3 totals 16 residues. After removal of 1 base from V and 2 bases from J, the junction contained 6 bases not matched to a gene.

The chain couples TRBV25-1 to TRBJ1-1; 7 bases are shared with TRBD1. This CDR3 is 12 amino acids long. Trimming at V came to 5 bases and at J to 5 bases, leaving 2 bases not matched to a gene. CDR1 and CDR2 (germline): MGHDK, SYGVNS. CDR3 in amino acids: CASSRGPTEAFF. The CDR3 nucleotides are TGTGCCAGCAGTAGGGGGCCAACTGAAGCTTTCTTT.

V gene TRBV19 combines with J gene TRBJ2-7; 8 bases are shared with TRBD1. The CDR3 consists of 13 residues. Germline assignment: CDR1 LNHDA and CDR2 SQIVND (reference sequence). The trim removed 1 base at V and 8 bases at J, leaving 4 bases unmatched. The CDR3 reads CASSIVGQGKQYF. The CDR3 DNA sequence: TGTGCCAGTAGTATAGTTGGACAGGGAAAGCAGTACTTC.

The rearrangement joins TRBV6-5 to TRBJ1-1; unclear D gene. The CDR3 has 13 amino acids. Trimming cost V 5 bases and J 0 bases, with 7 bases left between them. Per germline, CDR1 MNHEY and CDR2 SVGAGI. The CDR3 DNA reads as TGTGCCAGCAGTAGCAGGCTGAACACTGAAGCTTTCTTT. Amino acid sequence: CASSSRLNTEAFF.

The chain joins TRBV29-1 to TRBJ1-2; D remains unclear. CDR3 length: 10 residues. The V end was cut by 3 bases, the J end by 5 bases, with 4 bases between. CDR1 and CDR2 from the germline V gene are SQVTM and ANQGSEA. CDR3 in amino acids: CSVDEYGYTF. CDR3 DNA: TGCAGCGTTGATGAGTATGGCTACACCTTC.

The V gene is TRBV5-1, the J gene TRBJ1-1, with TRBD1 matching over 9 bases. The V and J ends lost 1 base and 4 bases, in that order; junction bases with no gene match: 5. Per the germline V gene, CDR1 is SGHRS and CDR2 is YFSETQ. The CDR3 covers 15 residues. CDR3 coding DNA: TGCGCCAGCAGCTTGAGATCGACAGGGGGCACTGAAGCTTTCTTT. Its protein is CASSLRSTGGTEAFF.

The V call is TRBV29-1, the J call TRBJ2-3; 7 bases fit TRBD1. V lost 6 bases and J lost 2; bases outside the gene matches: 8. The CDR3 has 14 amino acids. Germline V gives CDR1 SQVTM, CDR2 ANQGSEA. The chain's CDR3 is CSVAPGTATDTQYF. The CDR3 nucleotides are TGCAGCGTCGCCCCCGGGACAGCCACAGATACGCAGTATTTT.

CDR3 in DNA: TGTGCCTGGAGTGTCAGACAGGGGGCGGCCGGGGAGCTGTTTTTT. Residues: CAWSVRQGAAGELFF. The genes are TRBV30 and TRBJ2-2, with TRBD1 matching 10 bases. There are 15 residues in the CDR3. Germline V gives CDR1 GTSNPN, CDR2 SVGIG (reference sequence). V gave up 0 bases and J gave up 6 bases; unmatched junction bases: 4.

This chain uses TRBV6-5 with TRBJ1-1, with D hard to call. Germline CDR1 MNHEY, CDR2 SVGAGI. This CDR3 has 15 amino acids. V lost 2 bases and J 0 bases, leaving 10 bases between the germline ends. The CDR3 here is CASSYIGVMNTEAFF. For the CDR3, the DNA is TGTGCCAGCAGTTACATCGGAGTTATGAACACTGAAGCTTTCTTT.

The chain links TRBV5-5 to TRBJ1-1; D is ambiguous. With 2 bases removed from V and 1 base from J, the gap between germline ends came to 6 bases. The CDR3 contains 13 residues. Germline V gene sequence: CDR1 SGHKS, CDR2 YYEKEE (reference sequence). The CDR3 reads CASSFDTNTEAFF. The CDR3 coding sequence is TGTGCCAGCAGCTTCGACACGAACACTGAAGCTTTCTTT.

The J gene is TRBJ1-3, the V gene TRBV6-1; possible D gene TRBD1, 5 bases. The ends were cut back, 0 bases at V and 4 bases at J, with 10 bases in the middle. This CDR3 spans 15 amino acids. Germline CDR1 is MNHNS and CDR2 is SASEGT. The CDR3: CASSEAQRGGNTIYF. DNA for the CDR3: TGTGCCAGCAGTGAAGCCCAAAGGGGCGGAAACACCATATATTTT.

V is TRBV18 and J is TRBJ2-7; D tentatively reads TRBD1 or TRBD2 (5 bases each). The V end lost 3 bases, the J end lost 7 bases, and 16 bases lay between the germline ends. CDR3 length: 14 amino acids. Germline CDR1 and CDR2: KGHSH and LQKENI. CDR3 bases: TGTGCCAGCTCACCTTCGGGGACGGCCGAGGAGCAGTACTTC. Amino acid sequence: CASSPSGTAEEQYF. Full variable domain (outside the CDR3, taken from reference TRBV18 and TRBJ2-7): NAGVMQNPRHLVRRRGQEARLRCSPMKGHSHVYWYRQLPEEGLKFMVYLQKENIIDESGMPKERFSAEFPKEGPSILRIQQVVRGDSAAYFCASSPSGTAEEQYFGPGTRLTVT.

This chain connects TRBV18 to TRBJ2-3, with unresolved D. Looked up from germline, CDR1 is KGHSH and CDR2 is LQKENI. The CDR3 totals 14 residues. V shed 1 base and J shed 5 bases, with 10 bases lying between them. The CDR3, as DNA: TGTGCCAGCTCACCACTTTCCGCGAGAGATACGCAGTATTTT. This translates into CASSPLSARDTQYF. The full variable domain, in which reference TRBV18 and TRBJ2-3 provide the parts outside the CDR3, is NAGVMQNPRHLVRRRGQEARLRCSPMKGHSHVYWYRQLPEEGLKFMVYLQKENIIDESGMPKERFSAEFPKEGPSILRIQQVVRGDSAAYFCASSPLSARDTQYFGPGTRLTVL.

The V and J genes are TRBV7-9 and TRBJ1-1, with 11 bases aligning to TRBD1. V dropped 5 bases and J dropped 5; count of bases not matched to a gene: 10. The CDR3 is made up of 16 amino acids. In germline, CDR1 is SEHNR, CDR2 FQNEAQ (reference sequence). CDR3 amino acids: CASSHNSGTGGTEAFF. CDR3 nucleotide sequence: TGTGCCAGCAGCCACAATTCCGGGACAGGGGGAACTGAAGCTTTCTTT. Full variable domain (outside the CDR3, taken from reference TRBV7-9 and TRBJ1-1): DTGVSQNPRHKITKRGQNVTFRCDPISEHNRLYWYRQTLGQGPEFLTYFQNEAQLEKSRLLSDRFSAERPKGSFSTLEIQRTEQGDSAMYLCASSHNSGTGGTEAFFGQGTRLTVV.

In this sample, this clone turned up a few times. The chain has TRBV6-2 or TRBV6-3 and TRBJ2-3; possible D gene TRBD2, 5 bases. The CDR3 is 15 amino acids. Germline values: CDR1 MNHEY, CDR2 SVGEGT. V lost 2 bases, J lost 0 bases, and 9 bases lay in between. Here the CDR3 reads CASSYGGGSTDTQYF. For the CDR3, the DNA is TGTGCCAGCAGTTACGGCGGCGGGAGCACAGATACGCAGTATTTT.

The chain combines TRBV27 with TRBJ1-2; possibly TRBD1 for D (5 bases). The CDR3 consists of 14 residues. Trimming removed 5 bases from V and 5 bases from J, with 15 bases in between. Germline assignment: CDR1 MNHEY and CDR2 SMNVEV (reference sequence). The DNA of the CDR3 is TGTGCCAGCAGTATTAGATACGGGGCTTATGGCTACACCTTC. It is translated as CASSIRYGAYGYTF.

DNA of the CDR3: TGTGCCAGCAGTTCCCTTCTTTCTAGCTCCTACGAGCAGTACTTC. Translating it yields CASSSLLSSSYEQYF. V and J are TRBV2 and TRBJ2-7; D is undetermined. This CDR3 has 15 residues. Trimming shortened V by 5 bases and J by 0 bases, and 14 bases separated the two germline ends. In germline, CDR1 is SNHLY, CDR2 FYNNEI.

The rearrangement links TRBV5-1 to TRBJ1-4; 7 bases agree with TRBD1. The CDR3 spans 15 residues. Germline values: CDR1 SGHRS, CDR2 YFSETQ. V gave up 4 bases and J gave up 0 bases; unmatched junction bases: 3. CDR3 amino acids: CASSPTGTTNEKLFF. The CDR3 DNA follows: TGCGCCAGCAGCCCGACAGGGACAACTAATGAAAAACTGTTTTTT. Filled out from reference TRBV5-1 and TRBJ1-4, the complete variable domain reads KAGVTQTPRYLIKTRGQQVTLSCSPISGHRSVSWYQQTPGQGLQFLFEYFSETQRNKGNFPGRFSGRQFSNSRSEMNVSTLELGDSALYLCASSPTGTTNEKLFFGSGTQLSVL.

This rearrangement joins TRBV5-1 to TRBJ1-2; tentatively, D is TRBD1 (6 bases). The germline gives CDR1 SGHRS, CDR2 YFSETQ. V lost 3 bases, J lost 0 bases, and 12 bases lay in between. The CDR3 extends over 15 amino acids. CDR3 in amino acids: CASSSGGSANYGYTF. The CDR3 nucleotides are TGCGCCAGCAGCTCGGGGGGCAGCGCTAACTATGGCTACACCTTC.